Listed below are T cell receptor beta chains from one sample, sequenced in a study of PD-L1 blockade in urothelial cancer. Clones were sequenced by immunoSEQ multiplex PCR, and TCRdb holds only the in-frame ones, with some missing. The table records 40,000 to 45,000 clones, 82% of them present only once. The starting material was PBMCs, obtained around atezolizumab (anti-PD-L1) treatment. These receptor sequences come from a man aged 70 or older with urothelial cancer. Each CDR3 is given with its conserved first and last residue. Each record gives: J gene, CDR3 length, D gene, clone size, V gene, CDR3 protein, CDR3 DNA. D genes are given only for firm matches. Size is stated for part of the rows, as once, few or many counts, or as a class when the clone is expanded.

TRBJ2-7	15	-	-	TRBV14	CASSQDGQVYYEQYF	TGTGCCAGCAGCCAAGATGGGCAGGTTTACTACGAGCAGTACTTC
TRBJ2-5	14	-	-	TRBV13	CASSLGRGEETQYF	TGTGCCAGCAGCTTAGGCAGGGGCGAAGAGACCCAGTACTTC
TRBJ1-1	13	TRBD1	-	TRBV6-5	CASSLFDRAEAFF	TGTGCCAGCAGTCTGTTCGACAGGGCTGAAGCTTTCTTT
TRBJ2-7	14	TRBD2	once	TRBV5-1	CASSESGGSSEQYF	TGCGCCAGCAGCGAGAGCGGGGGGTCGTCTGAGCAGTACTTC
TRBJ2-5	13	-	-	TRBV10-3	CAIRTEQKETQYF	TGTGCCATCAGAACAGAGCAAAAAGAGACCCAGTACTTC
TRBJ2-7	15	TRBD2	-	TRBV5-4	CASSSLAGGSYEQYF	TGTGCCAGCAGCTCTTTAGCGGGAGGATCCTACGAGCAGTACTTC
TRBJ2-6	16	TRBD1	-	TRBV7-2	CASSLQGVPGANVLTF	TGTGCCAGCAGCCTACAGGGGGTCCCTGGGGCCAACGTCCTGACTTTC
TRBJ1-2	15	TRBD1	few	TRBV5-4	CASSSAGGFYYGYTF	TGTGCCAGCAGCTCCGCAGGGGGTTTTTACTATGGCTACACCTTC
TRBJ1-1	11	-	few	TRBV19	CASRWAAEAFF	TGTGCCAGTAGGTGGGCAGCTGAAGCTTTCTTT
TRBJ1-1	14	-	once	TRBV5-1	CASSLEQLNTEAFF	TGCGCCAGCAGCTTGGAACAGCTAAACACTGAAGCTTTCTTT
TRBJ2-7	15	TRBD2	few	TRBV11-2	CASSLVGGRTYEQYF	TGTGCCAGCAGCCTAGTCGGGGGGAGGACCTACGAGCAGTACTTC
TRBJ1-2	14	-	-	TRBV19	CASSIRQGGYGYTF	TGTGCCAGTAGTATCAGGCAAGGAGGGTATGGCTACACCTTC
TRBJ2-5	15	TRBD2	once	TRBV7-9	CASSESGRAIETQYF	TGTGCCAGCAGCGAGAGCGGGAGGGCCATCGAGACCCAGTACTTC
TRBJ2-7	14	TRBD1	-	TRBV6-5	CASSAPGTGLEQYF	TGTGCCAGCAGTGCCCCCGGGACAGGGCTCGAGCAGTACTTC
TRBJ2-5	10	-	-	TRBV20-1	CSGWQETQYF	TGCAGCGGGTGGCAAGAGACCCAGTACTTC
TRBJ1-1	14	-	once	TRBV11-2	CASSPTTGGTEAFF	TGTGCCAGCAGCCCAACGACAGGTGGCACTGAAGCTTTCTTT
TRBJ1-5	15	-	-	TRBV4-3	CASSRSDSSNQPQHF	TGCGCCAGCAGCCGCTCCGACAGTTCCAATCAGCCCCAGCATTTT
TRBJ2-5	14	-	-	TRBV7-2	CASSLALQPGTQYF	TGTGCCAGCAGCTTAGCCTTGCAGCCAGGGACCCAGTACTTC
TRBJ2-7	15	TRBD1	once	TRBV4-3	CASSQELEGGAGRHF	TGCGCCAGCAGCCAAGAGTTGGAAGGGGGCGCAGGCAGGCACTTC
TRBJ2-5	15	-	-	TRBV7-6	CASSLGRANQETQYF	TGTGCCAGCAGCTTAGGCAGGGCGAATCAAGAGACCCAGTACTTC
TRBJ2-3	14	TRBD2	-	TRBV7-6	CASSAASGGDTQYF	TGTGCCAGCAGCGCGGCTAGCGGGGGAGATACGCAGTATTTT
TRBJ2-3	14	-	-	TRBV30	CAWSVGGTTDTQYF	TGTGCCTGGAGTGTGGGCGGGACCACAGATACGCAGTATTTT
TRBJ2-6	18	-	-	TRBV28	CASSTLWTGISGANVLTF	TGTGCCAGCAGCACACTTTGGACGGGAATATCTGGGGCCAACGTCCTGACTTTC
TRBJ2-7	13	-	-	TRBV18	CASSPGAHYEQYF	TGTGCCAGCTCACCAGGGGCGCACTACGAGCAGTACTTC
TRBJ1-1	15	-	-	TRBV5-1	CASSSVRGGDTEAFF	TGCGCCAGCAGCTCAGTCCGCGGGGGAGACACTGAAGCTTTCTTT
TRBJ1-1	13	-	few	TRBV9	CASSAVSNTEAFF	TGTGCCAGCAGCGCCGTTTCGAACACTGAAGCTTTCTTT
TRBJ2-1	14	-	-	TRBV5-4	CASIRLGGNNEQFF	TGTGCCAGCATACGGCTAGGCGGAAACAATGAGCAGTTCTTC
TRBJ2-7	15	-	-	TRBV30	CAWRQIAQRAREQYF	TGTGCCTGGAGGCAGATCGCCCAGCGGGCTCGGGAGCAGTACTTC
TRBJ2-1	15	-	-	TRBV9	CASSAQVGSYNEQFF	TGTGCCAGCAGCGCCCAGGTCGGCTCCTACAATGAGCAGTTCTTC
TRBJ1-2	14	-	-	TRBV5-1	CASSPWATDYGYTF	TGCGCCAGCAGCCCCTGGGCCACAGACTATGGCTACACCTTC
TRBJ2-3	15	TRBD1	-	TRBV28	CASSPTSGGRDTQYF	TGTGCCAGCAGCCCGACCTCAGGGGGCAGAGATACGCAGTATTTT
TRBJ2-2	18	-	-	TRBV12-2	CASRQGTSGRALTGELFF	TGTGCAAGTCGCCAAGGGACTAGCGGGAGGGCCCTCACCGGGGAGCTGTTTTTT
TRBJ1-4	14	-	-	TRBV9	CASSVRATNEKLFF	TGTGCCAGCAGCGTTCGGGCAACTAATGAAAAACTGTTTTTT
TRBJ1-2	14	-	-	TRBV2	CASSEYEARVGYTF	TGTGCCAGCAGTGAATACGAGGCTAGAGTAGGCTACACCTTC
TRBJ2-5	13	-	-	TRBV6-1	CASRGRGQETQYF	TGTGCCAGCAGGGGTCGGGGCCAAGAGACCCAGTACTTC
TRBJ2-7	14	TRBD1	-	TRBV5-1	CASREGQGAYEQYF	TGCGCCAGCAGGGAGGGTCAGGGGGCTTACGAGCAGTACTTC
TRBJ1-6	17	-	once	TRBV4-2	CASSQDPRSSYNSPLHF	TGTGCCAGCAGCCAAGATCCTCGGAGCTCCTATAATTCACCCCTCCACTTT
TRBJ1-1	14	-	-	TRBV27	CASSLSGGFTEAFF	TGTGCCAGCAGTTTATCAGGGGGATTCACTGAAGCTTTCTTT
TRBJ2-1	18	TRBD2	-	TRBV29-1	CSVVNPDNSGSSYNEQFF	TGCAGCGTTGTTAATCCCGACAATAGCGGGAGCTCCTACAATGAGCAGTTCTTC
TRBJ2-7	18	-	-	TRBV15	CATSRDLQATILTYEQYF	TGTGCCACCAGCAGAGATCTTCAAGCCACGATCCTAACCTACGAGCAGTACTTC
TRBJ1-4	15	TRBD1	-	TRBV5-1	CASSLESGGREKLFF	TGCGCCAGCAGCTTGGAATCAGGGGGCCGTGAAAAACTGTTTTTT
TRBJ2-5	15	TRBD2	-	TRBV2	CASSVELAGRETQYF	TGTGCCAGCAGCGTAGAACTAGCGGGAAGAGAGACCCAGTACTTC
TRBJ1-5	13	-	-	TRBV15	CATSRDINQPQHF	TGTGCCACCAGCAGAGATATTAATCAGCCCCAGCATTTT
TRBJ2-5	18	TRBD2	-	TRBV7-2	CASSLVGGAGGGEETQYF	TGTGCCAGCAGCTTAGTAGGAGGAGCGGGGGGAGGTGAAGAGACCCAGTACTTC
TRBJ1-2	13	-	-	TRBV5-6	CASSRRGLGGYTF	TGTGCCAGCAGCCGTAGGGGGTTGGGTGGCTACACCTTC
TRBJ1-4	20	-	-	TRBV14	CASSQRPFTGLAADNEKLFF	TGTGCCAGCAGCCAACGCCCATTCACGGGATTGGCAGCAGACAATGAAAAACTGTTTTTT
TRBJ1-3	14	-	-	TRBV7-9	CAGRDRSAGNTIYF	TGTGCCGGCCGAGACAGGAGCGCTGGAAACACCATATATTTT
TRBJ1-2	12	-	-	TRBV2	CASRALDYGYTF	TGTGCCAGCAGGGCCTTGGACTATGGCTACACCTTC
TRBJ2-7	14	TRBD2	-	TRBV5-1	CASRTSDLSKEQYF	TGCGCCAGCAGAACTAGCGACCTAAGTAAGGAGCAGTACTTC
TRBJ2-5	13	-	-	TRBV4-1	CASSLLRSETQYF	TGCGCCAGCAGCCTCCTGCGGTCAGAGACCCAGTACTTC
TRBJ2-3	15	-	few	TRBV6-5	CASSTRQAGADTQYF	TGTGCCAGCAGCACCCGACAGGCGGGCGCAGATACGCAGTATTTT
TRBJ2-1	16	TRBD2	-	TRBV2	CASSDGLAGTYNEQFF	TGTGCCAGCAGTGATGGACTAGCGGGGACCTACAATGAGCAGTTCTTC
TRBJ2-3	17	-	-	TRBV4-1	CASSQSGTRRPTDTQYF	TGCGCCAGCAGCCAAAGTGGCACTAGGCGCCCCACAGATACGCAGTATTTT